This T cell receptor (beta chain) was captured by sequencing in a study of CD8 T cells in ankylosing spondylitis. V shed 4 bases and J 2 bases; nucleotides not matched to a gene: 18. CDR3 length: 18 amino acids. Germline V gene data show CDR1 as SGHDT and CDR2 as YYEEEE. Preparation of TCR beta libraries was done by quantitative 5'-RACE with molecular barcodes. TCRdb ran MiXCR on the 5' RACE reads and lists one entry per CDR3 protein. The sample has 150,000 to 200,000 distinct CDR3 sequences, roughly 18% seen once. Overall study results and limits: Previous work reported some of these motif variants in the synovial fluid and blood of reactive arthritis. Researchers report that disease-linked clones proved CD8+ and relatively rare in peripheral blood. Reports say disease-linked clones showed up significantly more in matched ankylosing spondylitis synovial fluid.

This clonotype was detected a few times. Its cognate antigen is unknown. The sequenced sample was blood, either unsorted or a sorted T cell fraction (not recorded which). This receptor was taken from a male donor with ankylosing spondylitis or in good health (not recorded which). This chain connects TRBV5-6 to TRBJ2-7; TRBD2 agrees at 7 bases. DNA of the CDR3: TGTGCCAGCAGCGGGCGGAGCCTAGCGGCTGCGGGGGCCTACGAGCAGTACTTC. The encoded protein is CASSGRSLAAAGAYEQYF. The entire variable domain, with the rest obtained from reference TRBV5-6 and TRBJ2-7, is as follows: DAGVTQSPTHLIKTRGQQVTLRCSPKSGHDTVSWYQQALGQGPQFIFQYYEEEERQRGNFPDRFSGHQFPNYSSELNVNALLLGDSALYLCASSGRSLAAAGAYEQYFGPGTRLTVT.